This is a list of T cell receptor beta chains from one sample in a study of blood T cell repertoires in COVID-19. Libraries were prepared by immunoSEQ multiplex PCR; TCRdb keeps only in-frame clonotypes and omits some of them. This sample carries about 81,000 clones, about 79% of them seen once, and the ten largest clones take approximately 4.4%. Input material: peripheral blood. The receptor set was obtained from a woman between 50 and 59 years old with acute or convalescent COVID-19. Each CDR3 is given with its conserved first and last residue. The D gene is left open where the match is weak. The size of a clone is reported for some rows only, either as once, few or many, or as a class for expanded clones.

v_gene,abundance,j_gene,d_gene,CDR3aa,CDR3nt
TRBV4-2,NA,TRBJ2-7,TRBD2,CASSPGGSYEQYF,TGTGCCAGCAGCCCGGGGGGCTCCTACGAGCAGTACTTC
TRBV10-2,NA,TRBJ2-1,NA,CASSHLRANEQFF,TGCGCCAGCAGCCACCTTAGAGCCAATGAGCAGTTCTTC
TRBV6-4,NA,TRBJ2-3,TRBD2,CASSDQAGGTDTQYF,TGTGCCAGCAGTGATCAGGCGGGGGGGACAGATACGCAGTATTTT
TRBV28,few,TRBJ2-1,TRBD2,CASRLRTSGGYNEQFF,TGTGCCAGCAGGCTACGGACTAGCGGGGGATACAATGAGCAGTTCTTC
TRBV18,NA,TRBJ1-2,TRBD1,CASSPRRVEKGGNPNYGYTF,TGTGCCAGCTCACCAAGGCGGGTGGAGAAAGGGGGCAATCCAAACTATGGCTACACCTTC
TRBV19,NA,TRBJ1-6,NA,CASSIRENSPLHF,TGTGCCAGTAGTATACGGGAGAATTCACCCCTCCACTTT
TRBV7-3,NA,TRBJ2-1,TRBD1,CASSAPHGTGGFDEQFF,TGTGCCAGCAGCGCCCCCCATGGGACAGGGGGCTTCGATGAGCAGTTCTTC
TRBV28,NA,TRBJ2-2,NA,CASRRGGMNTGELFF,TGTGCCAGCAGACGCGGCGGGATGAACACCGGGGAGCTGTTTTTT
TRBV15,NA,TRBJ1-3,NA,CATSKGAPPDVPSGNTIYF,TGTGCCACCAGCAAGGGAGCACCACCCGACGTACCTTCTGGAAACACCATATATTTT
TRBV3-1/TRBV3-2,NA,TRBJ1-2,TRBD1,CASSGRQGKDYGYTF,TGTGCCAGCAGCGGACGACAGGGAAAGGACTATGGCTACACCTTC
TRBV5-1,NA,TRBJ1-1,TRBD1,CASSWGQGASTEAFF,TGCGCCAGCAGCTGGGGACAGGGGGCCTCCACTGAAGCTTTCTTT
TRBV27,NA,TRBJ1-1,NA,CASSFGGETEAFF,TGTGCCAGCAGTTTCGGGGGAGAAACTGAAGCTTTCTTT
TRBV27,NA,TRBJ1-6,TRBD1,CASSPEQGEIYNSPLHF,TGTGCCAGCAGTCCCGAACAGGGGGAAATTTATAATTCACCCCTCCACTTT
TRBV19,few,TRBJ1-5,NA,CASSPGHSNQPQHF,TGTGCCAGTAGTCCAGGACACAGCAATCAGCCCCAGCATTTT
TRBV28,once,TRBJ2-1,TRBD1,CASRGTGGWQFF,TGTGCCAGCAGGGGGACAGGGGGTTGGCAGTTCTTC
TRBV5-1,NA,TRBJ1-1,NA,CASSLLTTDTEAFF,TGCGCCAGCAGCTTGCTAACGACAGACACTGAAGCTTTCTTT
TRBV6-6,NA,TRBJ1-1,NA,CASTSWGGHTEAFF,TGTGCCAGCACCTCCTGGGGGGGTCACACTGAAGCTTTCTTT
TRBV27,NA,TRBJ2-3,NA,CASSLAPGHGGTLRSTDTQYF,TGTGCCAGCAGTTTAGCACCTGGGCATGGTGGGACTCTGCGTAGCACAGATACGCAGTATTTT
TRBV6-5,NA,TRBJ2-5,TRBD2,CASSLASGGETQYF,TGTGCCAGCAGTTTAGCTAGCGGGGGAGAGACCCAGTACTTC
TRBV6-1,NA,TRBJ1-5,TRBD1,CASSEQTGGSRQPQHF,TGTGCCAGCAGTGAGCAGACAGGGGGGTCCCGGCAGCCCCAGCATTTT
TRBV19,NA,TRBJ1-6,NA,CASSTPGGSYNSPLHF,TGTGCCAGTAGTACCCCAGGAGGCTCCTATAATTCACCCCTCCACTTT
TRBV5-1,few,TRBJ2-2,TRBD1,CASIRDRVENTGELFF,TGCGCCAGCATCCGGGACAGGGTGGAGAACACCGGGGAGCTGTTTTTT
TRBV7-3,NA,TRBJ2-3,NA,CASSLSASLTDTQYF,TGTGCCAGCAGCTTATCGGCTAGCCTTACAGATACGCAGTATTTT
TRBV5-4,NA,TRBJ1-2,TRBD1,CASSHPGQLTYGYTF,TGTGCCAGCAGCCACCCGGGACAGCTGACCTATGGCTACACCTTC
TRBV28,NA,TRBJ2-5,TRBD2,CASRPGRVGETQYF,TGTGCCAGCCGTCCGGGGAGGGTCGGGGAGACCCAGTACTTC
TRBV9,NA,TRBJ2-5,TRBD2,CASSVGLAGGKETQYF,TGTGCCAGCAGCGTAGGACTAGCGGGGGGCAAGGAGACCCAGTACTTC
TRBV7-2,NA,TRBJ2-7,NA,CASSPRGRGSYEQYF,TGTGCCAGCAGCCCTCGGGGCAGGGGTTCCTACGAGCAGTACTTC
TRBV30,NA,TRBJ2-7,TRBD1,CAWSVGQGTYEQYF,TGTGCCTGGAGTGTGGGACAGGGGACCTACGAGCAGTACTTC
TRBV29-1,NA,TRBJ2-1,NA,CSVAGYEQFF,TGCAGCGTTGCAGGGTATGAGCAGTTCTTC
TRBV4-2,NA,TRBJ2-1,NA,CASSQGPQQAQFF,TGTGCCAGCAGCCAAGGGCCCCAGCAGGCGCAGTTCTTC
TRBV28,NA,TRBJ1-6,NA,CASSLRSLHGSYNSPLHF,TGTGCCAGCAGTTTACGTTCTCTTCACGGGTCCTATAATTCACCCCTCCACTTT
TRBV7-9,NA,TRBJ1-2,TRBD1,CASSLGRGLNYGYTF,TGTGCCAGCAGCTTAGGCAGGGGGCTTAACTATGGCTACACCTTC
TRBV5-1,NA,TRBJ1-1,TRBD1,CASSLVRQGLNTEAFF,TGCGCCAGCAGCTTGGTACGACAGGGGTTGAACACTGAAGCTTTCTTT
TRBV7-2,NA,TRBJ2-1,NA,CASSSPALPQFF,TGTGCCAGCAGCTCCCCGGCACTACCACAGTTCTTC
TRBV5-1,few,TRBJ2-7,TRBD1,CASSLPLRQGDEQYF,TGCGCCAGCAGCTTGCCTCTGAGACAGGGCGACGAGCAGTACTTC
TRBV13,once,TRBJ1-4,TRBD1,CASRIFLQGENEKLFF,TGTGCCAGCAGGATATTCCTACAGGGGGAAAATGAAAAACTGTTTTTT
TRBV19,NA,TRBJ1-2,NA,CASSIGAGGVGGYTF,TGTGCCAGTAGTATCGGGGCCGGCGGGGTGGGTGGCTACACCTTC
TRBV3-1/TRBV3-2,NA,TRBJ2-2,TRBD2,CASSKAWLAGGLNTGELFF,TGTGCCAGCAGCAAAGCGTGGCTAGCGGGGGGGTTGAACACCGGGGAGCTGTTTTTT
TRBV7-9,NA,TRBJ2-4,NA,CASSMTGDAKNIQYF,TGTGCCAGCAGCATGACAGGCGACGCCAAAAACATTCAGTACTTC
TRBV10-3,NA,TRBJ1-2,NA,CAISERAIQDGYTF,TGTGCCATCAGTGAGCGCGCGATTCAGGATGGCTACACCTTC
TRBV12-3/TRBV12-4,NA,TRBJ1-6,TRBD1,CASSAGGLSPLHF,TGTGCCAGCAGCGCAGGGGGCCTTTCACCCCTCCACTTT
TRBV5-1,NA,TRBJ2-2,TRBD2,CATRGLAGGFTGELFF,TGCGCCACCAGGGGACTAGCGGGGGGATTCACCGGGGAGCTGTTTTTT
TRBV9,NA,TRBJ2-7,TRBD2,CASSVARTSSYEQYF,TGTGCCAGCAGCGTAGCCAGGACTAGCTCCTACGAGCAGTACTTC
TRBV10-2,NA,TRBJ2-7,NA,CASRFDRQSSYEQYF,TGCGCCAGCAGATTTGACAGGCAGAGCTCCTACGAGCAGTACTTC
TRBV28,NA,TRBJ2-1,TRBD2,CASSQAGEQFF,TGTGCCAGCAGCCAAGCGGGGGAGCAGTTCTTC
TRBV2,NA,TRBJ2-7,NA,CASRTDSTYEQYF,TGTGCCAGCCGAACTGACAGTACCTACGAGCAGTACTTC
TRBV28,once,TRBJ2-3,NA,CASTSTDTQYF,TGTGCCAGCACATCCACAGATACGCAGTATTTT
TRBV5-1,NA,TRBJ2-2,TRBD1,CASGGQGSSGNTGELFF,TGCGCCAGCGGGGGACAGGGGTCTTCGGGGAACACCGGGGAGCTGTTTTTT
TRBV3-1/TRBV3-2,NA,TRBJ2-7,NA,CASSQVPTGEQYF,TGTGCCAGCAGCCAAGTCCCAACAGGGGAGCAGTACTTC
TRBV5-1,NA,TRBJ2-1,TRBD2,CASSSGTSGGIRFYNEQFF,TGCGCCAGCAGCTCCGGGACTAGCGGGGGGATTCGGTTCTACAATGAGCAGTTCTTC
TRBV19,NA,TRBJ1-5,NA,CASSVQKKQPQHF,TGTGCCAGTAGTGTACAAAAGAAACAGCCCCAGCATTTT
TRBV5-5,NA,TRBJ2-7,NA,CASSLGQGGPYEQYF,TGTGCCAGCAGCTTGGGACAAGGAGGTCCCTACGAGCAGTACTTC
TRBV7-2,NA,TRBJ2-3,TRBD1,CASRPTGSGGTQYF,TGTGCCAGCAGACCGACAGGGAGTGGAGGTACGCAGTATTTT
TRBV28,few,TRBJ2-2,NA,CASSLTMAGELFF,TGTGCCAGCAGTTTGACTATGGCCGGGGAGCTGTTTTTT